A single sample is the source of the 28 T cell receptor beta chains below, sequenced in a study of blood T cells in healthy people across ages. PCR was performed a second time for about 7 to 12 cycles using a sample-barcoded 5' primer and a J-beta primer mix. In TCRdb, the 5' RACE reads were re-called with MiXCR into one record per CDR3 protein. The data contain over 600,000 distinct CDR3 sequences, about half of them singletons. Sequenced material: blood. Source of these receptors: a man older than 75 in good health.

V is TRBV24-1 and J is TRBJ2-5; 11 nucleotides agree with TRBD2. The J segment lost 3 bases and the V segment lost 2 bases, leaving 7 bases of the junction unmatched. The CDR3 loop spans 17 amino acids. Germline V lookup: CDR1 KGHDR, CDR2 SFDVKD. Here the CDR3 DNA reads TGTGCCACCAGTGATTCGTATGGGACTAGCGGCAAAGAGACCCAGTACTTC. It yields the protein CATSDSYGTSGKETQYF.

The table lists this clonotype with a few counts. This chain links TRBV7-2 with TRBJ2-3, with no clear D. This CDR3 spans 16 amino acids. Deletions cut 1 base from V and 6 bases from J, with 17 bases between. Per germline, CDR1 SGHTA and CDR2 FQGNSA. The CDR3 reads CASSLEGQVHMDTQYF. DNA for the CDR3: TGTGCCAGCAGCTTAGAGGGCCAGGTGCACATGGATACGCAGTATTTT.

This chain links TRBV20-1 with TRBJ1-2; 8 nucleotides align to TRBD1. V gave up 2 bases and J gave up 2 bases; unmatched junction bases: 7. The germline V gene has CDR1 DFQATT and CDR2 SNEGSKA (reference sequence). This CDR3 is 15 amino acids long. The CDR3 DNA follows: TGCAGTGCTAGATTCCTTACAGGGGGGAACTATGGCTACACCTTC. This gives the protein CSARFLTGGNYGYTF.

This clonotype was seen only once. The chain employs TRBV5-1 and TRBJ2-6; 7 bases are shared with TRBD1. CDR3 length: 16 residues. J gave up 1 base and V 4 bases, and 5 bases lay outside the gene matches. Germline assignment: CDR1 SGHRS and CDR2 YFSETQ. The CDR3 loop is CASSLNRGSGANVLTF. The CDR3 DNA follows: TGCGCCAGCAGCCTTAACAGGGGATCTGGGGCCAACGTCCTGACTTTC.

This clonotype was seen many times. This CDR3 reads CASSQDGQKNTEAFF. The CDR3 coding sequence is TGCGCCAGCAGCCAAGATGGGCAGAAGAACACTGAAGCTTTCTTT. This rearrangement joins TRBV4-1 to TRBJ1-1; D not certain. The V gene lost 0 bases and the J gene lost 1 base, with 9 bases spanning the gap. The CDR3 runs 15 residues. Per the germline V gene, CDR1 is MGHRA and CDR2 is YSYEKL.

The genes are TRBV4-3 and TRBJ1-4; 8 nucleotides line up with TRBD1. Unmatched junction bases numbered 6, after V lost 1 base and J lost 8 bases. Germline values: CDR1 LGHNA, CDR2 YSLEER. The CDR3 has 15 residues. CDR3 nucleotides: TGCGCCAGCAGCCAAGCGACAGGGGAAGGAGAAAAACTGTTTTTT. This sequence encodes CASSQATGEGEKLFF.

The rearrangement links TRBV5-1 to TRBJ2-5; 7 bases agree with TRBD2. CDR1 and CDR2 from the germline V gene are SGHRS and YFSETQ. The ends lost 0 bases at V and 5 bases at J; junction bases unmatched: 4. The CDR3 sequence is 14 residues long. The CDR3 region is CASSLEGTMETQYF. DNA of the CDR3: TGCGCCAGCAGCTTGGAGGGGACTATGGAGACCCAGTACTTC.

V and J are TRBV7-2 and TRBJ2-2, with a weak D call TRBD2 (6 bases). This CDR3 has 17 amino acids. V was pared by 5 bases and J by 5 bases, with 21 bases between. The germline gives CDR1 SGHTA, CDR2 FQGNSA. The CDR3 DNA reads TGTGCCAGCAGCGCACCTAGGAGGGCCGGGTGGACCGGGGAGCTGTTTTTT. This codes for CASSAPRRAGWTGELFF.

The V call is TRBV4-2, the J call TRBJ2-1; D gene ambiguous. Trimming pared 0 bases from V and 4 bases from J, leaving 19 bases between. CDR1 is LGHNA, CDR2 YNFKEQ, per germline. The CDR3 covers 18 residues. This chain's CDR3 is CASSQDRSKWREYNEQFF. As DNA, the CDR3 is TGTGCCAGCAGCCAAGATCGGTCTAAATGGAGAGAGTACAATGAGCAGTTCTTC.

This clonotype was counted between two and nine times. The chain has TRBV7-9 and TRBJ2-1; 9 nucleotides agree with TRBD1. V lost 4 bases, J lost 4 bases, and 8 bases stayed unmatched. CDR1 and CDR2 from the germline V gene are SEHNR and FQNEAQ (reference sequence). This CDR3 contains 16 residues. DNA for the CDR3: TGTGCCAGCAGCTCCGACCCGGGACAGGGATACAATGAGCAGTTCTTC. As protein: CASSSDPGQGYNEQFF.

This clonotype appeared a few times. Germline and junction disagree at one end, which may indicate a read error. V usage is TRBV2 and J usage is TRBJ1-6; TRBD1 agrees at 7 bases. The germline V gene has CDR1 SNHLY and CDR2 FYNNEI. This CDR3 contains 15 residues. The CDR3 here is CASSEEGQERSPLHF. DNA for the CDR3: TGTGCCAGCAGCGAAGAAGGACAGGAACGTTCACCCCTCCACTTT.

This clonotype showed up just a few times. The chain has TRBV20-1 and TRBJ1-5; maybe TRBD1 (6 bases). Germline lookup yields CDR1 DFQATT and CDR2 SNEGSKA (reference sequence). This CDR3 comprises 14 residues. Trimming stripped 2 bases from V and 1 base from J, with 9 bases between. In DNA form, the CDR3 reads TGCAGTGCTAGAAGGGGGTTGAGCAATCAGCCCCAGCATTTT. It is translated as CSARRGLSNQPQHF.

The chain has TRBV11-3 and TRBJ2-3; possibly TRBD1 for D (6 bases). Deletions cut 3 bases from V and 1 base from J, with 11 bases between. The CDR3 contains 15 residues. Germline V gives CDR1 SGHNT, CDR2 YENEEA. The CDR3, as DNA: TGTGCCAGCAGCTTTGAGGACAGAGGCACAGATACGCAGTATTTT. Translation: CASSFEDRGTDTQYF. Drawing the rest from reference TRBV11-3 and TRBJ2-3, the complete variable domain is EAGVVQSPRYKIIEKKQPVAFWCNPISGHNTLYWYLQNLGQGPELLIRYENEEAVDDSQLPKDRFSAERLKGVDSTLKIQPAELGDSAVYLCASSFEDRGTDTQYFGPGTRLTVL.

The chain couples TRBV3-1 to TRBJ2-1, with 8 bases lining up with TRBD2. Germline V gene lookup returns CDR1 LGHDT and CDR2 YNNKEL (reference sequence). Trimming cost V 3 bases and J 6 bases; bases outside gene matches: 7. This CDR3 region has 15 residues. Here the CDR3 DNA reads TGTGCCAGCAGCCACTCAGCGGGGGAGATCAATGAGCAGTTCTTC. Its translation: CASSHSAGEINEQFF.

The V gene is TRBV29-1, the J gene TRBJ2-5, with 9 positions matching TRBD2. The J segment lost 5 bases and the V segment lost 4 bases, leaving 8 bases of the junction unmatched. This CDR3 comprises 14 residues. From germline, CDR1 is SQVTM and CDR2 ANQGSEA. CDR3 residues: CSVGPAGGRETQYF. The CDR3 DNA reads TGCAGCGTTGGGCCTGCGGGAGGGCGGGAGACCCAGTACTTC.

This clonotype was counted at least ten times. The V call is TRBV18, the J call TRBJ2-7; unclear D gene. The germline CDR1 and CDR2 sequences are KGHSH and LQKENI. The CDR3 has 14 amino acids. Deletions cut 1 base from V and 1 base from J, with 8 bases between. The CDR3 DNA follows: TGTGCCAGCTCACCACAACAAGAATCCTACGAGCAGTACTTC. Encoded protein: CASSPQQESYEQYF.

This clonotype was counted only a few times. This rearrangement joins TRBV6-6 to TRBJ2-3, with D perhaps assigned TRBD1 or TRBD2 (6 bases each). V was shortened by 4 bases and J by 0 bases, with 11 bases between the two germline ends. This CDR3 is built from 15 residues. CDR1 is MNHNY, CDR2 SVGAGI, per germline (reference sequence). The chain's CDR3 is CASSSRGVSTDTQYF. CDR3 DNA: TGTGCCAGCAGTTCGAGGGGGGTGAGCACAGATACGCAGTATTTT.

This clonotype was detected once. The CDR3 end shows no conserved phenylalanine or tryptophan, and so a read error is likely. The chain is built from TRBV30 and TRBJ2-1; 11 bases align to TRBD2. The junction had 6 bases not matched to a gene; V was cut back by 5 bases and J by 9 bases. The length of the CDR3 is 13 residues. Per germline, CDR1 GTSNPN and CDR2 SVGIG (reference sequence). CDR3 protein: CAWVSGRVGEQFL. The CDR3 DNA follows: TGTGCCTGGGTTAGCGGGAGGGTGGGTGAGCAGTTCTTA.

The chain combines TRBV27 with TRBJ2-5, with TRBD1 matching 7 bases. The J call may not be correct, given that the DNA end is closer to TRBJ2-1. The CDR3 totals 13 residues. Germline V lookup: CDR1 MNHEY, CDR2 SMNVEV (reference sequence). The CDR3 sequence: CASTRPGQKTQFF. DNA of the CDR3: TGTGCCAGCACTAGACCGGGACAGAAGACCCAGTTCTTC.

This clonotype turned up a few times. This chain joins TRBV29-1 and TRBJ2-5, with 10 bases lining up with TRBD1. Trimming at V came to 5 bases and at J to 3 bases, leaving 3 bases not matched to a gene. The CDR3 totals 13 residues. Per germline, CDR1 SQVTM and CDR2 ANQGSEA. The CDR3: CSVLGTGEETQYF. The CDR3 coding sequence is TGCAGCGTTCTTGGGACAGGGGAAGAGACCCAGTACTTC.

This clonotype was recorded a few times. The CDR3 DNA follows: TGTGCCATCAGCCTGACAGGGGCCTTGGAGGGCTACACCTTC. This encodes CAISLTGALEGYTF. This sequence joins TRBV10-3 and TRBJ1-2, with TRBD1 matching 8 bases. The germline CDR1 and CDR2 sequences are ENHRY and SYGVKD. Unmatched junction bases numbered 11, after V lost 6 bases and J lost 8 bases. The CDR3 is made up of 14 amino acids.

The rearrangement links TRBV28 to TRBJ2-1; 11 bases map to TRBD1. This CDR3 spans 17 amino acids. Per germline, CDR1 MDHEN and CDR2 SYDVKM. V lost 1 base to trimming and J lost 5 bases; unmatched junction nucleotides: 7. The CDR3 loop reads CASSLSDGQGADNEQFF. CDR3 sequence (DNA): TGTGCCAGCAGTTTATCAGACGGACAGGGGGCCGACAATGAGCAGTTCTTC.

The genes are TRBV7-9 and TRBJ1-2; D not certain. The CDR3 has 14 residues. V lost 4 bases and J 4 bases, leaving 13 bases between the germline ends. The V gene's germline CDR1 is SEHNR and CDR2 FQNEAQ (reference sequence). The CDR3 loop is CASSSIEFVYGYTF. CDR3 nucleotides: TGTGCCAGCAGCTCGATTGAGTTCGTCTATGGCTACACCTTC.

This chain links TRBV6-6 with TRBJ2-5; 7 nucleotides align to TRBD2. With the DNA end fitting TRBJ2-7 better, the J assignment may be wrong. The germline V gene has CDR1 MNHNY and CDR2 SVGAGI (reference sequence). The CDR3 contains 14 residues. CDR3: CASSPPGLTNEQYF. In DNA form, the CDR3 reads TGTGCCAGCAGCCCCCCGGGACTAACGAACGAGCAGTACTTC.

The V call is TRBV20-1, the J call TRBJ2-5, with D perhaps being TRBD1 or TRBD2 (5 bases each). The V and J ends lost 5 bases and 3 bases respectively, with 13 bases between them. This CDR3 has 13 residues. Germline assignment: CDR1 DFQATT and CDR2 SNEGSKA (reference sequence). CDR3 nucleotides: TGCAGTGCTTGTCGGGACGGGGAAGAGACCCAGTACTTC. It encodes CSACRDGEETQYF.

The chain has TRBV27 and TRBJ2-4, with D uncertain. Germline V gene data show CDR1 as MNHEY and CDR2 as SMNVEV (reference sequence). This CDR3 has 14 amino acids. With 6 bases removed from V and 1 base from J, the gap between germline ends came to 10 bases. The CDR3 coding sequence is TGTGCCAGCAGCCCCACGAGGGCCAAAAACATTCAGTACTTC. Translating it yields CASSPTRAKNIQYF.

The genes are TRBV7-2 and TRBJ2-6; 10 nucleotides match TRBD1. The CDR3 is made up of 17 amino acids. CDR1 SGHTA and CDR2 FQGNSA come from the germline V gene. Trimming at V came to 4 bases and at J to 8 bases, leaving 11 bases not matched to a gene. CDR3 coding DNA: TGTGCCAGCAGCTCTAACCTCCCGGGACAGGGGACCAACGTCCTGACTTTC. Its protein is CASSSNLPGQGTNVLTF.

The V call is TRBV30, the J call TRBJ2-5; TRBD2 is a possible D gene (6 bases). Germline V gene lookup returns CDR1 GTSNPN and CDR2 SVGIG (reference sequence). The germline V and J ends were trimmed by 2 bases and 4 bases, with 17 bases remaining between them. The CDR3 runs 15 residues. This chain's CDR3 is CAWSIASVGGETQYF. The CDR3 region has the DNA TGTGCCTGGAGTATCGCCAGCGTCGGGGGAGAGACCCAGTACTTC.